The following is a TCR beta chain sequence with its context. This sample is drawn from a study of CD8 T cells in Susac syndrome. Reverse transcription of roughly 0.5 to 1 ug RNA was carried out with random hexamers. A single record per CDR3 protein comes from TCRdb applying MiXCR to the immunoSEQ multiplex PCR reads. The data contain 100,000 to 150,000 distinct CDR3 sequences, 65% to 90% of them singletons. The CDR3 spans 18 residues. Germline lookup yields CDR1 LGHNA and CDR2 YSLEER. V was cut by 0 bases and J by 4 bases, with 20 bases left in between. The chain employs TRBV4-3 and TRBJ2-3; D unresolved. The receptor was isolated from a human donor with multiple sclerosis. The sample consisted of CD8+ T cells from PBMCs. CDR3: CASSQDRSLVGNPDTQYF. The CDR3 DNA follows: TGCGCCAGCAGCCAAGACCGGAGTTTGGTAGGGAATCCAGATACGCAGTATTTT.